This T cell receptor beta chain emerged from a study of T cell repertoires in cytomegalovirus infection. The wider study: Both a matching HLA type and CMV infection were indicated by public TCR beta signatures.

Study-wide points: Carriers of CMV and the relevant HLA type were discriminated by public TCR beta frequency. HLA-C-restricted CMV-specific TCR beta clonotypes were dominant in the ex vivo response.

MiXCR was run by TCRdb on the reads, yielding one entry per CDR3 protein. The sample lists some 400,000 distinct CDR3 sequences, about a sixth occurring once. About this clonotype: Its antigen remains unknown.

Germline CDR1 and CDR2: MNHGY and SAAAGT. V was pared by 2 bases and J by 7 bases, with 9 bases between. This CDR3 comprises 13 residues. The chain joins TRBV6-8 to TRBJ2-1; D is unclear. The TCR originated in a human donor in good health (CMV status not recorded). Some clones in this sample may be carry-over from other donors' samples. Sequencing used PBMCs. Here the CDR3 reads CASSYGFRNEQFF. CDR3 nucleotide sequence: TGTGCCAGCAGTTACGGGTTTAGAAATGAGCAGTTCTTC.